This TCR beta chain was retrieved from a study of blood T cell repertoires in COVID-19. Overall study: Material from acute and convalescent COVID-19 was sourced from the United States, Italy and Spain. The cDNA or gDNA used as material had been derived from T cells, B-cell-depleted T cells, or PBMCs.

Original processing notes: Cell counts per sample came from amplifying reference gene primers. The method was immunoSEQ multiplex PCR; TCRdb's version includes in-frame clones alone and lacks a portion of them. V, J and clone size reflect that table, while D and trimming were determined from the DNA. The sample consists of about 170,000 clones, around 72% of them appearing once. V lost 1 base, J lost 3 bases, and 6 bases stayed unmatched. Germline assignment: CDR1 LGHDT and CDR2 YNNKEL (reference sequence). The CDR3 runs to 15 residues. The TCR comes from a woman older than 75 with acute or convalescent COVID-19. The genes are TRBV3-1 (or the pseudogene TRBV3-2) and TRBJ2-7, with 7 bases lining up with TRBD1. Sequenced input: peripheral blood. CDR3 protein: CASSQARTGHYEQYF. The DNA of the CDR3 is TGTGCCAGCAGCCAAGCCCGGACAGGACACTACGAGCAGTACTTC.